This T cell receptor beta chain comes out of a study of cytomegalovirus exposure and HLA in healthy donors. Study-level findings and limits: As confirmed in vitro, a few CMV-associated chains were specific for CMV antigens. Cytomegalovirus-associated TCR beta chains were listed, numbering 164.

Turning to this clone: Its antigen is undetermined.

Trimming removed 0 bases from V and 0 bases from J, with 13 bases in between. The CDR3 totals 16 residues. Germline CDR1 is SGDLS and CDR2 is YYNGEE. Measured with immunoSEQ multiplex PCR; TCRdb has only the in-frame clones, and not every one. The sample lists 95,000 to 120,000 clones, over 75% occurring once. The sequenced material came from PBMCs. The chain recombines TRBV9 with TRBJ2-7; maybe TRBD1 (6 bases). The receptor was isolated from a woman younger than 35 in good health and CMV-seronegative. The CDR3 region has the DNA TGTGCCAGCAGCGTAGGAGCGGACAGTTACTCCTACGAGCAGTACTTC. Its protein is CASSVGADSYSYEQYF.